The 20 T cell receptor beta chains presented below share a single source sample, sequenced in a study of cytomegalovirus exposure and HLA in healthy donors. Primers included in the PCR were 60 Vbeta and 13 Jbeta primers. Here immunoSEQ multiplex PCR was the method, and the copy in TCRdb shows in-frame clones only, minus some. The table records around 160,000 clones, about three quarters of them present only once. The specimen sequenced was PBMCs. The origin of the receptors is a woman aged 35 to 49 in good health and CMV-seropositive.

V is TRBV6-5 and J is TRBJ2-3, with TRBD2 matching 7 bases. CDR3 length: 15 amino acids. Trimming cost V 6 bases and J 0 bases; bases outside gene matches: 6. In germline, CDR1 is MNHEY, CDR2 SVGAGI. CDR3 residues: CASSGLDISTDTQYF. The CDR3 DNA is TGTGCCAGCAGCGGACTAGATATAAGCACAGATACGCAGTATTTT.

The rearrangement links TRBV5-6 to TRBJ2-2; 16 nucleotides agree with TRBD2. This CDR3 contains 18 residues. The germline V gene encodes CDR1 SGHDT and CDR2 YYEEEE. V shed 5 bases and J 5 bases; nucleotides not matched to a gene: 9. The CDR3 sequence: CASSQGLAGGDRTGELFF. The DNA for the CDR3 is TGTGCCAGCAGTCAGGGACTAGCGGGAGGGGATCGTACCGGGGAGCTGTTTTTT.

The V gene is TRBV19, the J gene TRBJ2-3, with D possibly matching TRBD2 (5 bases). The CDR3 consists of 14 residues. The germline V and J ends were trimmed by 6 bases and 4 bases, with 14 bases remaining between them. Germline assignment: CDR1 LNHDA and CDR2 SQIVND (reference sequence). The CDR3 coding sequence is TGTGCCAGTAGCCGGGGAGAGTTAGCAGATACGCAGTATTTT. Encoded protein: CASSRGELADTQYF. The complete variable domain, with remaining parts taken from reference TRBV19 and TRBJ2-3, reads DGGITQSPKYLFRKEGQNVTLSCEQNLNHDAMYWYRQDPGQGLRLIYYSQIVNDFQKGDIAEGYSVSREKKESFPLTVTSAQKNPTAFYLCASSRGELADTQYFGPGTRLTVL.

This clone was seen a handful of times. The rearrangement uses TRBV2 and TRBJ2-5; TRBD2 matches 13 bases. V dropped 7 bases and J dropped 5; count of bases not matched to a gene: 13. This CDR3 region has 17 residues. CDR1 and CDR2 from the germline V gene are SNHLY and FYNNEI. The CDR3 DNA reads TGTGCCAGCAATTTGGGACTAGCGGGACAAGTGATGGAGACCCAGTACTTC. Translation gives CASNLGLAGQVMETQYF.

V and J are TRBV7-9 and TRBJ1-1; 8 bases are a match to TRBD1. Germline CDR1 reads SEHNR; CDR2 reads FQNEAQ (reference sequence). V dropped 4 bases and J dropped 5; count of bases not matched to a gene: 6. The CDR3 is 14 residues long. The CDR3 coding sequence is TGTGCCAGCAGCTCGGACAGGGCCGAGACTGAAGCTTTCTTT. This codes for CASSSDRAETEAFF. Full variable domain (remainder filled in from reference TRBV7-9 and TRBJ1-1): DTGVSQNPRHKITKRGQNVTFRCDPISEHNRLYWYRQTLGQGPEFLTYFQNEAQLEKSRLLSDRFSAERPKGSFSTLEIQRTEQGDSAMYLCASSSDRAETEAFFGQGTRLTVV.

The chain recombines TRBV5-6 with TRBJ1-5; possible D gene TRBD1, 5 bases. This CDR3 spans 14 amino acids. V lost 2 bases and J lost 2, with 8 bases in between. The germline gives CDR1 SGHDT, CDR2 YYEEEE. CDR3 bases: TGTGCCAGCAGCTTCGGACAACGCAATCAGCCCCAGCATTTT. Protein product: CASSFGQRNQPQHF.

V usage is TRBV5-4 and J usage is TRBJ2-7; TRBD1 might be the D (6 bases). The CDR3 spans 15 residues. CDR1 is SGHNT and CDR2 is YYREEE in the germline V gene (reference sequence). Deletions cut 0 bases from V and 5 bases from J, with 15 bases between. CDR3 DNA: TGTGCCAGCAGCTTGGATCAGGGGTCCGCCAACGAGCAGTACTTC. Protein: CASSLDQGSANEQYF. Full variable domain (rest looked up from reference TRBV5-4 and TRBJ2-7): ETGVTQSPTHLIKTRGQQVTLRCSSQSGHNTVSWYQQALGQGPQFIFQYYREEENGRGNFPPRFSGLQFPNYSSELNVNALELDDSALYLCASSLDQGSANEQYFGPGTRLTVT.

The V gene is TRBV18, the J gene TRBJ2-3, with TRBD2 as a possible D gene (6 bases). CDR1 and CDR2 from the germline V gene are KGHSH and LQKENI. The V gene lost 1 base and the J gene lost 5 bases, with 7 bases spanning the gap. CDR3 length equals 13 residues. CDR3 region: CASSPLGGDTQYF. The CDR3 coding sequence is TGTGCCAGCTCACCACTCGGGGGAGATACGCAGTATTTT.

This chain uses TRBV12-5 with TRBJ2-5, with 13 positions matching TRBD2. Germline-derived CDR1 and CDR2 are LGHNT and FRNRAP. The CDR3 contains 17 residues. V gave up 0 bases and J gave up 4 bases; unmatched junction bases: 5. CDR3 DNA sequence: TGTGCTAGTGGTTTGGTCGGACTAGCGGGAGCCATAGAGACCCAGTACTTC. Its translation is CASGLVGLAGAIETQYF.

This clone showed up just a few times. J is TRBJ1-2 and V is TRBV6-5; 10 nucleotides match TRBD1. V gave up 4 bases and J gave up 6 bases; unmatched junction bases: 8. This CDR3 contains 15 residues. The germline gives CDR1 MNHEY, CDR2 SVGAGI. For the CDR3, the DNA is TGTGCCAGCAGTTGGTCGGGACAGGGGATACATGGCTACACCTTC. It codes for CASSWSGQGIHGYTF.

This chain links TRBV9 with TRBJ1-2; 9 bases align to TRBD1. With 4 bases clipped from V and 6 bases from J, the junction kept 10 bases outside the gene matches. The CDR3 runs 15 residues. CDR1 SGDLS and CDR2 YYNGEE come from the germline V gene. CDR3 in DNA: TGTGCCAGCAGCCCCGCCTCACAGGGGGCTAATGGCTACACCTTC. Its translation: CASSPASQGANGYTF.

CDR3 loop: CASRGTAPLEAFF. The CDR3 coding sequence is TGTGCTAGTAGGGGGACAGCCCCGCTTGAAGCTTTCTTT. The V and J genes are TRBV12-5 and TRBJ1-1, with 7 bases aligning to TRBD1. With V trimmed by 8 bases and J by 7 bases, 10 bases remained unmatched. The CDR3 contains 13 residues. Germline CDR1 LGHNT, CDR2 FRNRAP.

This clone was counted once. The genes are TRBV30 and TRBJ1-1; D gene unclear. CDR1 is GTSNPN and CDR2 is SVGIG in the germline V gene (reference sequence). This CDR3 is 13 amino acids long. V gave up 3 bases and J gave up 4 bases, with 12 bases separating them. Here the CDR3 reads CAWSHPAGTEAFF. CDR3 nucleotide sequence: TGTGCCTGGAGCCACCCTGCGGGCACTGAAGCTTTCTTT. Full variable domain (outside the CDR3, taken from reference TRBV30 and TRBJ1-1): SQTIHQWPATLVQPVGSPLSLECTVEGTSNPNLYWYRQAAGRGLQLLFYSVGIGQISSEVPQNLSASRPQDRQFILSSKKLLLSDSGFYLCAWSHPAGTEAFFGQGTRLTVV.

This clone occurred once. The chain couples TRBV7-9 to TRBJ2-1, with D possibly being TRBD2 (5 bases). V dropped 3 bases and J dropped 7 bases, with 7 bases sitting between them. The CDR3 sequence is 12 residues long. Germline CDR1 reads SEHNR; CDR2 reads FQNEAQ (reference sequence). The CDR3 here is CASSFLANEQFF. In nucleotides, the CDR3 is TGTGCCAGCAGCTTTTTAGCGAATGAGCAGTTCTTC.

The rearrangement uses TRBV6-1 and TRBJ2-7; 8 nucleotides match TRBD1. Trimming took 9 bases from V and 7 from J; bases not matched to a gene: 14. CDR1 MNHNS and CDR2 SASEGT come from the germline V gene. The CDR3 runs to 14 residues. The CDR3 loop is CASTAGGAMREQYF. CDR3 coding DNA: TGTGCCAGTACCGCAGGGGGCGCAATGAGGGAGCAGTACTTC.

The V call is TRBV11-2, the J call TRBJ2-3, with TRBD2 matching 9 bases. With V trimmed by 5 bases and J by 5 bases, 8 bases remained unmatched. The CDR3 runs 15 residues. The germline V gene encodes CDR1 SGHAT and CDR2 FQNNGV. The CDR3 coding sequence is TGTGCCAGCAGCGAGGCCGGCGGGGGGGGAGATACGCAGTATTTT. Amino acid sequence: CASSEAGGGGDTQYF.

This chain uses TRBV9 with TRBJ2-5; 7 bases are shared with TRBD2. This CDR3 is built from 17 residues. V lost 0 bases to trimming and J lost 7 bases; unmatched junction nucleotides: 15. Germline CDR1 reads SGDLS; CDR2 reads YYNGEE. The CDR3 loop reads CASSVAQAGEGDGTQYF. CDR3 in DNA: TGTGCCAGCAGCGTAGCTCAGGCGGGAGAGGGCGATGGGACCCAGTACTTC.

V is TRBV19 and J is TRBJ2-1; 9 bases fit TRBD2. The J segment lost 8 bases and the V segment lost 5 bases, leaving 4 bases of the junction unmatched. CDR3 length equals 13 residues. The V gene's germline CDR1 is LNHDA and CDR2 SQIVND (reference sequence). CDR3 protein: CASSPSGVDEQFF. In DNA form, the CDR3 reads TGTGCCAGTAGTCCTAGCGGGGTCGATGAGCAGTTCTTC.

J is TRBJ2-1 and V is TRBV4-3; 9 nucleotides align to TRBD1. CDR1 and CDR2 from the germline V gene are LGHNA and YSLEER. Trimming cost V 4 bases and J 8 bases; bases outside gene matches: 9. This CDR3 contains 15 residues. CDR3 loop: CASSLGTGKGYEQFF. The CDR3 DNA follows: TGCGCCAGCAGCCTTGGGACAGGGAAAGGCTATGAGCAGTTCTTC.

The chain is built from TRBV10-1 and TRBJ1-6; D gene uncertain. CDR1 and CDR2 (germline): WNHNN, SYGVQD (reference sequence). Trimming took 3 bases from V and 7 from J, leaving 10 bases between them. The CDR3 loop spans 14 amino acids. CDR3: CASSDPGKNSPLHF. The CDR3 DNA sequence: TGCGCCAGCAGTGACCCGGGGAAAAATTCACCCCTCCACTTT.